The T cell receptor (beta chain) described here comes from a study of CD4+ T cells in melanoma. Study conclusions and caveats: Diverse differentiation states were reported for melanoma neoantigen-specific CD4+ T cells. A reported correlation linked neoantigen-specific CD4+ T cells to CD8+, macrophage and B cell function.

The germline gives CDR1 MDHEN, CDR2 SYDVKM. Trimming left V 6 bases short and J 7 bases short, with 16 bases between. This CDR3 spans 15 amino acids. Comment on this clone: The target antigen is unknown.

Libraries were prepared by immunoSEQ multiplex PCR; TCRdb keeps only in-frame clonotypes and omits some of them. The sample lists 15,000 to 20,000 clones, 83% occurring once. Sequencing used cells from a culture (not recorded whether cultured in vitro). The chain combines TRBV28 with TRBJ1-6; D might be TRBD1 (6 bases). The sequence derives from a human donor with melanoma. CDR3 bases: TGTGCCAGCAGCCCACAGGACAGACTAAATTCACCCCTCCACTTT. Translated: CASSPQDRLNSPLHF.